The clone carrying this TCR beta chain is a singleton in its sample. Its matching antigen is unknown. These data come from a study of OX40 agonist ivuxolimab in advanced cancers. Overall study: The study reported partial responses in three patients: one hepatocellular carcinoma, two cutaneous melanoma.

Whole-study findings and limits: The study observed clonal expansion of CD4+ and CD8+ blood T cells by week 6 at 0.1 to 3.0 mg/kg. Expanded clones were, on average, more numerous in CD8+ T cells than in CD4+.

Profiled with immunoSEQ multiplex PCR; TCRdb holds only in-frame clones, not every one. The sample holds tens of thousands of clones, around nine tenths seen once. CDR3 length equals 13 residues. The chain links TRBV21-1 to TRBJ1-5; the DNA was not compared with TRBD1, the D call given in the table. TRBV21-1 is classified as a pseudogene. This TCR derives from an adult with an advanced solid tumor such as melanoma, head and neck, liver or kidney cancer. Sequenced here: CD4+ or CD8+ T cells sorted from blood, sampled in a trial of the OX40 agonist ivuxolimab. For the CDR3, the DNA is TGTGCCAGGCAGACAGGGGGCTATCAGCCCCAGCATTTT. This translates into CARQTGGYQPQHF.